Listed below are T cell receptor beta chains from one sample, sequenced in a study of blood T cell repertoires in COVID-19. Assay: immunoSEQ multiplex PCR; the TCRdb copy retains only in-frame clones and omits some. The table records roughly 75,000 clones, roughly 90% of them present only once. Material: peripheral blood. These receptor sequences come from a human donor in a cohort sampled during active COVID-19. Each CDR3 is given with its conserved first and last residue. The D gene is left open where the match is weak. A row's size may be missing; if present it is once, few, many or a size class.

v_gene: TRBV27
abundance: NA
j_gene: TRBJ2-7
d_gene: TRBD1
CDR3aa: CATRGRKDEQYF
CDR3nt: TGTGCCACCAGGGGGCGCAAGGACGAGCAGTACTTC

v_gene: TRBV9
abundance: NA
j_gene: TRBJ1-5
d_gene: NA
CDR3aa: CASSVDHGQPQHF
CDR3nt: TGTGCCAGCAGCGTAGACCATGGCCAGCCCCAGCATTTT

v_gene: TRBV5-4
abundance: NA
j_gene: TRBJ2-7
d_gene: NA
CDR3aa: CASSLFSVVSYEQYF
CDR3nt: TGTGCCAGCAGCTTGTTCAGCGTGGTCTCCTACGAGCAGTACTTC

v_gene: TRBV29-1
abundance: few
j_gene: TRBJ1-3
d_gene: NA
CDR3aa: CSVGYGSGNTIYF
CDR3nt: TGCAGCGTTGGATACGGGAGCGGAAACACCATATATTTT

v_gene: TRBV6-5
abundance: NA
j_gene: TRBJ2-2
d_gene: NA
CDR3aa: CASSYSGGGTGELFF
CDR3nt: TGTGCCAGCAGTTATTCGGGGGGCGGCACCGGGGAGCTGTTTTTT

v_gene: TRBV14
abundance: NA
j_gene: TRBJ1-2
d_gene: NA
CDR3aa: CASSQGTFYGYTF
CDR3nt: TGTGCCAGCAGCCAGGGGACATTCTATGGCTACACCTTC

v_gene: TRBV9
abundance: once
j_gene: TRBJ1-3
d_gene: TRBD1
CDR3aa: CASSVSTGDGETIYF
CDR3nt: TGTGCCAGCAGCGTATCGACAGGGGACGGTGAAACCATATATTTT

v_gene: TRBV5-4
abundance: NA
j_gene: TRBJ1-2
d_gene: TRBD1
CDR3aa: CASSLERGRGYTF
CDR3nt: TGTGCCAGCAGCTTGGAGAGGGGGCGTGGCTACACCTTC

v_gene: TRBV18
abundance: NA
j_gene: TRBJ2-7
d_gene: NA
CDR3aa: CASSSGQPTYEQYF
CDR3nt: TGTGCCAGCTCATCCGGACAACCCACCTACGAGCAGTACTTC

v_gene: TRBV18
abundance: NA
j_gene: TRBJ2-3
d_gene: TRBD2
CDR3aa: CASSPLAGARTDTQYF
CDR3nt: TGTGCCAGCTCTCCGCTAGCGGGGGCCCGCACAGATACGCAGTATTTT